A single sample gave rise to the 18 T cell receptor beta chains below, sequenced in a study of blood T cell repertoires in COVID-19. The method was immunoSEQ multiplex PCR; TCRdb's version includes in-frame clones alone and lacks a portion of them. The table has approximately 310,000 clones, about 89% seen once. The sample comprised PBMCs or T cells enriched from blood (not recorded which). The source is a man in his fifties or sixties who had recovered from COVID-19.

V gene TRBV19 combines with J gene TRBJ1-1; D uncertain. The CDR3 is 14 residues long. Germline CDR1 LNHDA, CDR2 SQIVND (reference sequence). With 8 bases removed from V and 1 base from J, the gap between germline ends came to 14 bases. The CDR3 coding sequence is TGTGCCAGTGGTCTAGGGCGGAAGAACACTGAAGCTTTCTTT. Protein sequence: CASGLGRKNTEAFF.

The chain has TRBV15 and TRBJ1-1; D possibly corresponds to TRBD1 (6 bases). V was shortened by 1 base and J by 0 bases, with 12 bases between the two germline ends. Germline V lookup: CDR1 LNHNV, CDR2 YYDKDF (reference sequence). The CDR3 totals 16 residues. The CDR3 coding sequence is TGTGCCACCAGCAGAGCCCCGGCAGGGGTGAACACTGAAGCTTTCTTT. It codes for CATSRAPAGVNTEAFF.

This clone was counted once. V is TRBV10-2 and J is TRBJ2-1, with 8 bases matching TRBD2. CDR1 and CDR2 from the germline V gene are WSHSY and SAAADI. After removal of 4 bases from V and 4 bases from J, the junction contained 6 bases not matched to a gene. The CDR3 runs to 15 residues. This CDR3 is CASSGVSGIYNEQFF. The CDR3 nucleotides are TGCGCCAGCAGTGGAGTTAGCGGGATTTACAATGAGCAGTTCTTC.

The V and J genes are TRBV7-3 and TRBJ2-1, with TRBD2 as a possible D gene (6 bases). This CDR3 comprises 15 residues. CDR1 is SGHTA and CDR2 is FQGTGA in the germline V gene. Trimming cost V 5 bases and J 5 bases, with 16 bases left between them. As DNA, the CDR3 is TGTGCCAGCAGCCGGGGGAACCCGGGAAACAATGAGCAGTTCTTC. Translated: CASSRGNPGNNEQFF.

The chain has TRBV18 and TRBJ1-2; the D is unclear. V lost 2 bases and J lost 2, with 12 bases in between. Germline V CDR1 and CDR2: KGHSH, LQKENI. The CDR3 contains 15 residues. For the CDR3, the DNA is TGTGCCAGCTCACCAGAGATAACCTTAAACTATGGCTACACCTTC. Translation gives CASSPEITLNYGYTF. Using reference TRBV18 and TRBJ1-2 for the parts outside the CDR3, the full variable domain is NAGVMQNPRHLVRRRGQEARLRCSPMKGHSHVYWYRQLPEEGLKFMVYLQKENIIDESGMPKERFSAEFPKEGPSILRIQQVVRGDSAAYFCASSPEITLNYGYTFGSGTRLTVV.

Written as DNA, the CDR3 is TGTGCCAGCACCATGACAGGGGACTCCTTCTATGGCTACACCTTC. This codes for CASTMTGDSFYGYTF. The chain combines TRBV6-5 with TRBJ1-2, with TRBD1 matching 8 bases. CDR1 is MNHEY and CDR2 is SVGAGI in the germline V gene. CDR3 length: 15 residues. Trimming cost V 7 bases and J 4 bases; bases outside gene matches: 11.

This clone has just one count. The CDR3, as DNA: TGTGCCAGCAGTCCAGGGGGCTTGAGTGAAAAACTGTTTTTT. It yields the protein CASSPGGLSEKLFF. The rearrangement joins TRBV28 to TRBJ1-4; 8 positions match TRBD1. This CDR3 is built from 14 residues. J lost 7 bases, V lost 5 bases, and 6 bases had no gene match. The germline CDR1 and CDR2 sequences are MDHEN and SYDVKM.

The V gene is TRBV19, the J gene TRBJ2-5; TRBD1 aligns across 12 bases. CDR3 length: 16 amino acids. The germline V gene encodes CDR1 LNHDA and CDR2 SQIVND (reference sequence). V shed 5 bases and J 5 bases; nucleotides not matched to a gene: 9. The DNA for the CDR3 is TGTGCCAGTAGTGTCGACGGGACAGGGGGCTCGGAGACCCAGTACTTC. Protein sequence: CASSVDGTGGSETQYF.

The V and J genes are TRBV19 and TRBJ2-7; possible D gene TRBD2, 5 bases. Germline V gene data show CDR1 as LNHDA and CDR2 as SQIVND (reference sequence). The CDR3 sequence is 14 residues long. With 3 bases removed from V and 2 bases from J, the gap between germline ends came to 11 bases. The CDR3 DNA reads as TGTGCCAGTAGTATCGCGGGTACTCCCTACGAGCAGTACTTC. Its protein is CASSIAGTPYEQYF.

V is TRBV7-2 and J is TRBJ2-7, with 11 bases identical to TRBD2. Germline assignment: CDR1 SGHTA and CDR2 FQGNSA. CDR3 length: 16 amino acids. Trimming at V came to 4 bases and at J to 3 bases, leaving 8 bases not matched to a gene. As DNA, the CDR3 is TGTGCCAGCAGCTATTCCCAGACTAGCGGGGTCTACGAGCAGTACTTC. Protein sequence: CASSYSQTSGVYEQYF. Based on the CDR3 plus reference TRBV7-2 and TRBJ2-7, the full variable domain is GAGVSQSPSNKVTEKGKDVELRCDPISGHTALYWYRQSLGQGLEFLIYFQGNSAPDKSGLPSDRFSAERTGGSVSTLTIQRTQQEDSAVYLCASSYSQTSGVYEQYFGPGTRLTVT.

The V call is TRBV11-2, the J call TRBJ2-1; 13 nucleotides match TRBD2. CDR1 is SGHAT and CDR2 is FQNNGV in the germline V gene. Unmatched junction bases numbered 7, after V lost 0 bases and J lost 8 bases. The CDR3 length is 17 residues. CDR3 loop: CASSLDPGLAGYDEQFF. The CDR3 DNA follows: TGTGCCAGCAGCTTAGACCCGGGACTAGCGGGATATGATGAGCAGTTCTTC.

CDR3 coding DNA: TGTGCCAGCAGCCGAAAGTACCCGGGACTAGCGGGAGTGAGGGAGCAGTTCTTC. Encoded protein: CASSRKYPGLAGVREQFF. J is TRBJ2-1 and V is TRBV7-3, with TRBD2 matching over 14 bases. CDR3 length: 18 amino acids. After removal of 5 bases from V and 10 bases from J, the junction contained 16 bases not matched to a gene. Germline V gene lookup returns CDR1 SGHTA and CDR2 FQGTGA.

The chain is built from TRBV28 and TRBJ2-7; D might be TRBD2 (5 bases). V was clipped by 6 bases and J by 6 bases, with 21 bases between them. The CDR3 is 15 residues long. Germline values: CDR1 MDHEN, CDR2 SYDVKM. CDR3 nucleotide sequence: TGTGCCAGCAGCCCCAGCCGGCCCCGGAGGATCGAGCAGTACTTC. Amino acid sequence: CASSPSRPRRIEQYF.

V is TRBV13 and J is TRBJ1-5; D may be TRBD1 (6 bases). V shed 4 bases and J shed 0 bases, with 7 bases lying between them. Germline CDR1 is PRHDT and CDR2 is FYEKMQ (reference sequence). The CDR3 is 14 residues long. CDR3 coding DNA: TGTGCCAGCAGCTCACAGGGTAGCAATCAGCCCCAGCATTTT. This translates into CASSSQGSNQPQHF.

V usage is TRBV9 and J usage is TRBJ2-7; maybe TRBD1 (6 bases). CDR1 and CDR2 (germline): SGDLS, YYNGEE. The CDR3 extends over 14 amino acids. Trimming stripped 2 bases from V and 2 bases from J, with 11 bases between. CDR3 residues: CASSVWDIPYEQYF. The CDR3 bases are TGTGCCAGCAGCGTTTGGGACATTCCCTACGAGCAGTACTTC.

The gene calls are TRBV28 and TRBJ1-5, with 7 positions matching TRBD1. Germline V CDR1 and CDR2: MDHEN, SYDVKM. The length of the CDR3 is 15 residues. V shed 2 bases, J shed 4 bases, and the junction held 5 bases outside the gene matches. The CDR3 bases are TGTGCCAGCAGTTTACCGTCGACAGGGAATCAGCCCCAGCATTTT. Translation: CASSLPSTGNQPQHF.

The chain employs TRBV18 and TRBJ1-5, with 8 positions matching TRBD1. The CDR3 contains 15 residues. V trimming: 6 bases; J trimming: 6 bases; junction bases outside the gene matches: 10. Per the germline V gene, CDR1 is KGHSH and CDR2 is LQKENI. CDR3 amino acids: CASSVGQGMGQPQHF. The CDR3 DNA reads TGTGCCAGCTCCGTCGGACAGGGAATGGGTCAGCCCCAGCATTTT.

The gene calls are TRBV19 and TRBJ1-5; tentative D call: TRBD1 (5 bases). CDR3 length: 14 amino acids. Trimming pared 5 bases from V and 6 bases from J, leaving 14 bases between. Germline V CDR1 and CDR2: LNHDA, SQIVND (reference sequence). The CDR3 protein is CASSYGQIIQPQHF. DNA for the CDR3: TGTGCCAGTAGTTACGGACAAATTATTCAGCCCCAGCATTTT.